The 26 T cell receptor beta chains below come from one sample, sequenced in a study of blood T cell repertoires in COVID-19. Data came from immunoSEQ multiplex PCR; TCRdb stores just in-frame clones and leaves some out. This sample has under 300,000 clones, with around 87% found just once. The sample comprised peripheral blood. These receptors were taken from a woman between 70 and 85 years old with active or convalescent COVID-19.

This clone was counted between two and nine times. The CDR3, as DNA: TGTGCCAGCAAGGGGACAGTCAGCGGGGAGCTGTTTTTT. This gives the protein CASKGTVSGELFF. The V call is TRBV6-4, the J call TRBJ2-2; TRBD1 aligns across 7 bases. This CDR3 spans 13 amino acids. The germline V gene has CDR1 MRHNA and CDR2 SNTAGT. Unmatched junction bases numbered 6, after V lost 7 bases and J lost 7 bases.

The chain combines TRBV6-6 with TRBJ1-6; 8 nucleotides match TRBD1. CDR3 length: 16 amino acids. Unmatched junction bases numbered 7, after V lost 2 bases and J lost 7 bases. CDR1 and CDR2 (germline): MNHNY, SVGAGI (reference sequence). CDR3 in amino acids: CASSYTSTGVNSPLHF. The CDR3 DNA is TGTGCCAGCAGTTACACTTCGACAGGGGTAAATTCACCCCTCCACTTT.

This chain links TRBV7-2 with TRBJ2-3; D gene unclear. CDR1 is SGHTA, CDR2 FQGNSA, per germline. This CDR3 spans 15 amino acids. V gave up 1 base and J gave up 3 bases, with 11 bases separating them. CDR3 sequence reads: CASSLGVLRTDTQYF. The CDR3 region has the DNA TGTGCCAGCAGCTTAGGAGTCCTTAGAACAGATACGCAGTATTTT.

This clone was counted only a few times. The chain joins TRBV13 to TRBJ2-7; 7 bases map to TRBD2. Germline V CDR1 and CDR2: PRHDT, FYEKMQ (reference sequence). This CDR3 is built from 15 residues. Germline trimming cut 2 bases from V and 3 bases from J; bases unmatched to any gene: 7. CDR3 nucleotides: TGTGCCAGCAGCTTACGAGGGCGGGGGAGCTACGAGCAGTACTTC. Protein sequence: CASSLRGRGSYEQYF.

The chain has TRBV9 and TRBJ1-2, with 7 bases lining up with TRBD1. CDR3 size: 15 residues. CDR1 and CDR2 (germline): SGDLS, YYNGEE. The trim removed 4 bases at V and 4 bases at J, leaving 10 bases unmatched. The CDR3 DNA reads TGTGCCAGCAGCCAATGGGGGCAGGGGGTCTATGGCTACACCTTC. Translated: CASSQWGQGVYGYTF. Combining the CDR3 with reference TRBV9 and TRBJ1-2 gives the whole variable domain DSGVTQTPKHLITATGQRVTLRCSPRSGDLSVYWYQQSLDQGLQFLIQYYNGEERAKGNILERFSAQQFPDLHSELNLSSLELGDSALYFCASSQWGQGVYGYTFGSGTRLTVV.

V usage is TRBV6-2 or TRBV6-3 and J usage is TRBJ1-1; tentatively, D is TRBD1 (6 bases). The CDR3 has 19 amino acids. The germline V and J ends were trimmed by 0 bases and 0 bases, with 20 bases remaining between them. Germline CDR1 is MNHEY and CDR2 is SVGEGT. CDR3 sequence reads: CASSYSPRGLIVLNTEAFF. CDR3 nucleotides: TGTGCCAGCAGTTACTCCCCCAGGGGTCTTATCGTCCTGAACACTGAAGCTTTCTTT.

The J gene is TRBJ2-6, the V gene TRBV27; D is unclear. Germline assignment: CDR1 MNHEY and CDR2 SMNVEV (reference sequence). CDR3 length equals 13 residues. V lost 6 bases, J lost 12 bases, and 15 bases lay in between. CDR3 residues: CASSRTPHSVLTF. CDR3 DNA sequence: TGTGCCAGCAGCCGTACCCCTCATAGCGTCCTGACTTTC.

J is TRBJ2-5 and V is TRBV12-3 or TRBV12-4, with 9 bases identical to TRBD1. J gave up 9 bases and V 7 bases, and 3 bases lay outside the gene matches. The CDR3 covers 11 residues. The CDR3 DNA reads TGTGCCAGCACCCGGACAGGGGCCCAGTACTTC. Its translation: CASTRTGAQYF.

The chain couples TRBV10-3 to TRBJ1-1; tentative D call: TRBD1 (5 bases). The CDR3 is made up of 13 amino acids. CDR1 ENHRY and CDR2 SYGVKD come from the germline V gene. Between the trimmed V and J ends, which lost 10 bases and 3 bases, there was a span of 15 bases. CDR3 sequence reads: CASAGRLDTEAFF. The CDR3, as DNA: TGTGCCAGCGCGGGGCGGTTGGACACTGAAGCTTTCTTT.

The chain links TRBV7-3 to TRBJ2-2; TRBD1 is a possible D gene (5 bases). V lost 0 bases and J 6 bases, leaving 17 bases between the germline ends. Germline loops: CDR1 SGHTA, CDR2 FQGTGA. The CDR3 loop spans 17 amino acids. The CDR3 nucleotides are TGTGCCAGCAGCTTAACAGGGGCAGGGTTGAGGTCCGGGGAGCTGTTTTTT. Protein sequence: CASSLTGAGLRSGELFF.

This chain links TRBV5-1 with TRBJ2-2, with D possibly matching TRBD1 (5 bases). Trimming left V 4 bases short and J 6 bases short, with 16 bases between. Germline values: CDR1 SGHRS, CDR2 YFSETQ. This CDR3 comprises 15 residues. CDR3 amino acids: CASSLGASGSGELFF. The CDR3 coding sequence is TGCGCCAGCAGCCTTGGGGCTAGTGGTTCCGGGGAGCTGTTTTTT.

The chain recombines TRBV16 with TRBJ1-1, with 9 nucleotides matching TRBD1. The CDR3 sequence is 14 residues long. Germline V gene sequence: CDR1 KGHSY, CDR2 FQNENV. Germline trimming cut 4 bases from V and 5 bases from J; bases unmatched to any gene: 5. The CDR3 region is CASSRQTGGTEAFF. The CDR3 DNA sequence: TGTGCCAGCAGCCGGCAGACAGGGGGAACTGAAGCTTTCTTT.

This clone occurred once. The V gene is TRBV7-6, the J gene TRBJ1-1; D unclear. Trimming cost V 9 bases and J 0 bases, with 11 bases left between them. The CDR3 is made up of 13 amino acids. The germline V gene has CDR1 SGHVS and CDR2 FNYEAQ. The CDR3 protein is CASSETMNTEAFF. CDR3 coding DNA: TGTGCCAGTTCAGAGACTATGAACACTGAAGCTTTCTTT.

The CDR3 coding sequence is TGTGCCACCAGCAGGACCGCAGGTAGCAATCAGCCCCAGCATTTT. Amino acids: CATSRTAGSNQPQHF. The V and J genes are TRBV15 and TRBJ1-5, with D hard to call. The CDR3 totals 15 residues. V was cut by 3 bases and J by 0 bases, with 9 bases left in between. The germline CDR1 and CDR2 sequences are LNHNV and YYDKDF (reference sequence).

V gene TRBV6-5 combines with J gene TRBJ1-3; a weak D match, TRBD1 (6 bases). The germline gives CDR1 MNHEY, CDR2 SVGAGI. There are 15 residues in the CDR3. The V gene lost 7 bases and the J gene lost 0 bases, with 13 bases spanning the gap. CDR3 loop: CASTTGLSSGNTIYF. The CDR3, as DNA: TGTGCCAGCACCACAGGGCTGAGCTCTGGAAACACCATATATTTT.

A remark on this clone: One end of the junction does not line up with germline, which may come from a read error. The chain combines TRBV25-1 with TRBJ2-3; TRBD2 aligns across 9 bases. The CDR3 is made up of 16 amino acids. Germline CDR1 and CDR2: MGHDK and SYGVNS. CDR3 residues: CASSELSGGNGDTQYF. The CDR3 nucleotides read TGTGCCAGCAGCGAATTAAGCGGGGGGAATGGAGATACGCAGTATTTT.

J is TRBJ2-3 and V is TRBV27; 7 positions agree with TRBD1. The V gene's germline CDR1 is MNHEY and CDR2 SMNVEV (reference sequence). CDR3 length equals 15 residues. The V and J ends lost 7 bases and 5 bases, in that order; junction bases with no gene match: 12. CDR3 protein: CASIMTGRSGDTQYF. CDR3 DNA sequence: TGTGCCAGCATAATGACAGGGCGATCCGGAGATACGCAGTATTTT.

The gene calls are TRBV6-5 and TRBJ2-3, with D unclear. Germline V lookup: CDR1 MNHEY, CDR2 SVGAGI. Trimming left V 7 bases short and J 3 bases short, with 11 bases between. This CDR3 is built from 13 residues. CDR3 protein: CASTGRLTDTQYF. The CDR3 DNA follows: TGTGCCAGCACTGGGCGATTGACAGATACGCAGTATTTT.

The chain recombines TRBV7-2 with TRBJ1-2; 9 bases are a match to TRBD1. The CDR3 totals 15 residues. The V and J ends lost 5 bases and 5 bases, in that order; junction bases with no gene match: 9. The germline V gene encodes CDR1 SGHTA and CDR2 FQGNSA. CDR3 residues: CASSPYWTGEYGYTF. As DNA, the CDR3 is TGTGCCAGCAGCCCCTATTGGACAGGGGAGTATGGCTACACCTTC. Full variable domain (missing parts from reference TRBV7-2 and TRBJ1-2): GAGVSQSPSNKVTEKGKDVELRCDPISGHTALYWYRQSLGQGLEFLIYFQGNSAPDKSGLPSDRFSAERTGGSVSTLTIQRTQQEDSAVYLCASSPYWTGEYGYTFGSGTRLTVV.

The V call is TRBV2, the J call TRBJ2-1; 8 nucleotides match TRBD1. With 6 bases clipped from V and 8 bases from J, the junction kept 12 bases outside the gene matches. This CDR3 has 15 amino acids. In germline, CDR1 is SNHLY, CDR2 FYNNEI. CDR3 nucleotides: TGTGCCAGCAGGAGGGACAGGATGCTCGGTGATGAGCAGTTCTTC. As protein: CASRRDRMLGDEQFF.

The chain uses TRBV10-3 and TRBJ1-4; possibly TRBD1 for D (5 bases). Germline V CDR1 and CDR2: ENHRY, SYGVKD. CDR3 size: 15 residues. V shed 3 bases and J shed 7 bases, with 15 bases lying between them. The CDR3 coding sequence is TGTGCCATCAGTGAAATTCAGGGAAGTAGTGAAAAACTGTTTTTT. Its protein product is CAISEIQGSSEKLFF.

The CDR3 loop reads CASSWSTSTNEKLFF. DNA for the CDR3: TGTGCCAGTAGTTGGTCAACTTCAACTAATGAAAAACTGTTTTTT. The V and J genes are TRBV19 and TRBJ1-4; no definite D call. This CDR3 has 15 residues. Per germline, CDR1 LNHDA and CDR2 SQIVND (reference sequence). The germline V and J ends were trimmed by 5 bases and 0 bases, with 10 bases remaining between them.

The chain links TRBV3-1 (or the pseudogene TRBV3-2) to TRBJ2-3; tentatively, D is TRBD1 (7 bases). The CDR3 has 16 amino acids. The germline CDR1 and CDR2 sequences are LGHDT and YNNKEL (reference sequence). With 1 base removed from V and 1 base from J, the gap between germline ends came to 12 bases. The CDR3: CASSQGRGRGTDTQYF. Written as DNA, the CDR3 is TGTGCCAGCAGCCAAGGGAGGGGGCGGGGCACAGATACGCAGTATTTT.

The gene calls are TRBV11-2 and TRBJ1-1; D is possibly TRBD1 (5 bases). The CDR3 covers 16 residues. Trimming left V 1 base short and J 4 bases short, with 16 bases between. Per the germline V gene, CDR1 is SGHAT and CDR2 is FQNNGV. CDR3 in DNA: TGTGCCAGCAGCTTAGGAGTTGGGGCGGGGTCCACTGAAGCTTTCTTT. Translated: CASSLGVGAGSTEAFF.

This chain joins TRBV11-2 and TRBJ2-3; D perhaps matches TRBD2 (6 bases). CDR1 is SGHAT, CDR2 FQNNGV, per germline. V lost 3 bases, J lost 9 bases, and 19 bases lay in between. CDR3 length: 15 residues. The CDR3 DNA reads TGTGCCAGCAGCTTGCTCATTAGGATGGGGGGAACGCAGTATTTT. Protein: CASSLLIRMGGTQYF. Together with reference TRBV11-2 and TRBJ2-3, the CDR3 gives the full variable domain: EAGVAQSPRYKIIEKRQSVAFWCNPISGHATLYWYQQILGQGPKLLIQFQNNGVVDDSQLPKDRFSAERLKGVDSTLKIQPAKLEDSAVYLCASSLLIRMGGTQYFGPGTRLTVL.

This clone was seen only once. The gene calls are TRBV25-1 and TRBJ2-1, with 11 bases matching TRBD1. Trimming at V came to 4 bases and at J to 4 bases, leaving 9 bases not matched to a gene. CDR1 is MGHDK, CDR2 SYGVNS, per germline. The length of the CDR3 is 17 residues. For the CDR3, the DNA is TGTGCCAGCAGTGGCAGCCCCGGGACAGGGGGTTACAATGAGCAGTTCTTC. Its translation is CASSGSPGTGGYNEQFF.